Presented here are 10 T cell receptor beta chains from one specimen sequenced in a study of regulatory T cells in long-lasting Graves disease. The time point denotes: newly diagnosed GD, antithyroid drugs for less than 3 months. RNA isolated from PBMCs was used to make the TCR library. Sequencing libraries for TCR beta were prepared with iRepertoire HTBI primers and Arm-PCR of CDR3 regions. MiXCR, run by TCRdb on the multiplex PCR reads, gives a single entry per CDR3 protein. The table records about 370,000 distinct CDR3 sequences, about a sixth of them present only once. The source material was peripheral blood mononuclear cells (PBMCs), sampled at new diagnosis, from a patient treated with antithyroid drugs. Source of these receptors: a female donor with Graves disease.

This clonotype has ten or more counts. The genes are TRBV5-1 and TRBJ2-3; D is perhaps TRBD2 (5 bases). The germline gives CDR1 SGHRS, CDR2 YFSETQ. This CDR3 is 15 amino acids long. Trimming left V 4 bases short and J 1 base short, with 13 bases between. This CDR3 reads CASSPTAGGTDTQYF. The CDR3 DNA reads as TGCGCCAGCAGCCCCACGGCGGGTGGCACAGATACGCAGTATTTT.

This clonotype has ten or more counts. The rearrangement uses TRBV11-2 and TRBJ2-1, with 7 bases identical to TRBD2. After removal of 4 bases from V and 6 bases from J, the junction contained 9 bases not matched to a gene. Germline values: CDR1 SGHAT, CDR2 FQNNGV. The CDR3 spans 15 residues. CDR3 residues: CASSSIRRLANEQFF. The CDR3 coding sequence is TGTGCCAGCAGCTCTATCCGGAGACTAGCCAATGAGCAGTTCTTC.

Many counts were recorded for this clonotype. A much larger clonotype is one base distant, so this may be a read error. The chain carries TRBV27 and TRBJ2-7; no definite D call. The CDR3 has 11 residues. The V gene's germline CDR1 is MNHEY and CDR2 SMNVEV (reference sequence). Trimming pared 3 bases from V and 5 bases from J, leaving 5 bases between. DNA of the CDR3: TGTGCCAGCAGTTTGGGTCACGAGCAGTACTTC. Translated, it gives CASSLGHEQYF.

This clonotype was seen ten or more times. The chain employs TRBV4-1 and TRBJ2-1; D tentatively fits TRBD1 or TRBD2 (5 bases each). The V gene lost 4 bases and the J gene lost 10 bases, with 11 bases spanning the gap. CDR3 size: 12 residues. CDR1 is MGHRA, CDR2 YSYEKL, per germline. CDR3 residues: CASSLQGEEQFF. The CDR3 region has the DNA TGCGCCAGCAGCCTGCAGGGAGAGGAGCAGTTCTTC.

This clonotype was detected ten times or more. CDR3 loop: CATSKQGNYGYTF. CDR3 coding DNA: TGTGCCACCAGCAAACAGGGGAACTATGGCTACACCTTC. The chain combines TRBV24-1 with TRBJ1-2; 7 nucleotides line up with TRBD1. Germline CDR1 is KGHDR and CDR2 is SFDVKD. This CDR3 is 13 amino acids long. Losses at the gene ends were 7 bases for V and 2 bases for J; bases not matched to a gene: 3.

Turning to this clonotype: A clone one base away is much larger, so this may be a read error. This chain links TRBV2 with TRBJ2-7; D remains ambiguous. This CDR3 contains 13 residues. Per germline, CDR1 SNHLY and CDR2 FYNNEI. The CDR3 loop reads CASIRLGSGEQCF. For the CDR3, the DNA is TGTGCCAGCATTAGGCTAGGAAGTGGCGAGCAGTGCTTC.

J is TRBJ1-5 and V is TRBV7-2; TRBD1 is a possible D gene (6 bases). V was cut by 1 base and J by 1 base, with 14 bases left in between. The CDR3 is 17 amino acids. The V gene's germline CDR1 is SGHTA and CDR2 FQGNSA. CDR3: CASSLGGGRESNQPQHF. The CDR3 DNA follows: TGTGCCAGCAGCTTAGGAGGGGGGCGTGAGAGCAATCAGCCCCAGCATTTT.

This clonotype was detected many times. J is TRBJ2-7 and V is TRBV20-1; no clear D gene. Germline CDR1 reads DFQATT; CDR2 reads SNEGSKA (reference sequence). V was cut by 6 bases and J by 3 bases, with 21 bases left in between. This CDR3 is built from 15 residues. The CDR3 DNA sequence: TGCAGTGCCGAGAGAAGGAGTCGTTCCCTCTACGAGCAGTACTTC. Residues: CSAERRSRSLYEQYF.

At least ten counts were recorded for this clonotype. The J gene is TRBJ2-7, the V gene TRBV7-3; 9 nucleotides align to TRBD2. This CDR3 is built from 15 residues. Germline lookup yields CDR1 SGHTA and CDR2 FQGTGA. V was pared by 5 bases and J by 5 bases, with 10 bases of the junction left unmatched. CDR3 amino acids: CASSLPTSGDDEQYF. CDR3 nucleotides: TGTGCCAGCAGCCTACCGACTAGCGGCGATGACGAGCAGTACTTC.

The chain recombines TRBV13 with TRBJ1-5; perhaps TRBD1 as D (5 bases). This CDR3 spans 17 amino acids. Trimming shortened V by 0 bases and J by 5 bases, and 17 bases separated the two germline ends. Germline V lookup: CDR1 PRHDT, CDR2 FYEKMQ (reference sequence). CDR3 protein: CASSLGVRGGIYQPQHF. CDR3 sequence (DNA): TGTGCCAGCAGCTTAGGCGTGCGGGGGGGGATATATCAGCCCCAGCATTTT. Complete variable domain (other parts from reference TRBV13 and TRBJ1-5): AAGVIQSPRHLIKEKRETATLKCYPIPRHDTVYWYQQGPGQDPQFLISFYEKMQSDKGSIPDRFSAQQFSDYHSELNMSSLELGDSALYFCASSLGVRGGIYQPQHFGDGTRLSIL.